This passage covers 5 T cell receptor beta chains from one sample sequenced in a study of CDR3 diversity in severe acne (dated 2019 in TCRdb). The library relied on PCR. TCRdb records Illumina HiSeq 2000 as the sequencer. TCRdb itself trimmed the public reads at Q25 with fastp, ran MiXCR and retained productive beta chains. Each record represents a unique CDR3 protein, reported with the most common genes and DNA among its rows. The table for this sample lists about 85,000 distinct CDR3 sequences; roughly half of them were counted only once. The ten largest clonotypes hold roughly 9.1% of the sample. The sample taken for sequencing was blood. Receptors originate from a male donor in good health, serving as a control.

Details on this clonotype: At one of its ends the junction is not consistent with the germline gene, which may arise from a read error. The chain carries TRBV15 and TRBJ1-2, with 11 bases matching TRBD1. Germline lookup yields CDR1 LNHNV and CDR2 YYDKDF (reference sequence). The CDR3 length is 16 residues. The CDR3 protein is CATSSSSRTGGFGHTF. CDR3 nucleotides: TGTGCCACCAGCAGTTCCTCAAGGACAGGGGGCTTTGGCCACACCTTC.

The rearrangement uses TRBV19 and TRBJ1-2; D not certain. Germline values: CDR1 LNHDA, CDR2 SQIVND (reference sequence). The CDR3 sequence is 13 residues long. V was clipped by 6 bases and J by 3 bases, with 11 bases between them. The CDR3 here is CASRNHGDYGYTF. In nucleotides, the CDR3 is TGTGCCAGTAGAAACCACGGGGACTATGGCTACACCTTC.

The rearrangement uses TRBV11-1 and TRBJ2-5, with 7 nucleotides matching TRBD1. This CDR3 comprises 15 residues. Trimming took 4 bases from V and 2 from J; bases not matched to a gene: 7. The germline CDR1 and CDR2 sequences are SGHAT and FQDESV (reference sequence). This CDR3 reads CASSYSPGQQETQYF. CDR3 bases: TGTGCCAGCAGCTACAGCCCGGGACAGCAAGAGACCCAGTACTTC.

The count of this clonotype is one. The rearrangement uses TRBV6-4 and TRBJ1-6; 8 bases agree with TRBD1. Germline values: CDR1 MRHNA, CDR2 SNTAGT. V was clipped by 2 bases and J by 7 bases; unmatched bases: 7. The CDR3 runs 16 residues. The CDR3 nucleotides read TGTGCCAGCAGTGACGGCCAGGGGGCAGAGAATTCACCCCTCCACTTT. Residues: CASSDGQGAENSPLHF.

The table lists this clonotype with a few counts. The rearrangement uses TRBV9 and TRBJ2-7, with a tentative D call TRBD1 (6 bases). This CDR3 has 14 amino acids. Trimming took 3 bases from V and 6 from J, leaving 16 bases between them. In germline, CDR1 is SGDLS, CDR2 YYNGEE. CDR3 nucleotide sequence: TGTGCCAGCAGCGCATCTGTACAGGGACGCGAGCAGTACTTC. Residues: CASSASVQGREQYF.